These 23 T cell receptor beta chains were sequenced from one sample in a study of cytomegalovirus exposure and HLA in healthy donors. The repertoire was sequenced with immunoSEQ multiplex PCR; TCRdb's copy has only in-frame clones and lacks some. The data show around 300,000 clones, roughly 85% seen once. The specimen was PBMCs. These receptor sequences come from a woman aged 18-29 years in good health and CMV-seronegative.

The chain employs TRBV7-9 and TRBJ2-7, with D hard to call. CDR1 is SEHNR, CDR2 FQNEAQ, per germline (reference sequence). The CDR3 contains 12 residues. Deletions cut 3 bases from V and 6 bases from J, with 9 bases between. The CDR3 loop reads CASSFFSGEQYF. The CDR3 DNA sequence: TGTGCCAGCAGCTTCTTCTCAGGCGAGCAGTACTTC. The full variable domain, completed using reference TRBV7-9 and TRBJ2-7, is DTGVSQNPRHKITKRGQNVTFRCDPISEHNRLYWYRQTLGQGPEFLTYFQNEAQLEKSRLLSDRFSAERPKGSFSTLEIQRTEQGDSAMYLCASSFFSGEQYFGPGTRLTVT.

The chain employs TRBV6-1 and TRBJ1-1; D gene unclear. Germline values: CDR1 MNHNS, CDR2 SASEGT. V gave up 7 bases and J gave up 0 bases, with 3 bases separating them. This CDR3 is 11 amino acids long. CDR3 sequence (DNA): TGTGCCAGCACCATGAACACTGAAGCTTTCTTT. Protein: CASTMNTEAFF.

This clone was detected only a few times. The chain joins TRBV27 to TRBJ1-2, with 9 nucleotides matching TRBD1. This CDR3 has 15 amino acids. V gave up 4 bases and J gave up 3 bases; unmatched junction bases: 6. Germline CDR1 reads MNHEY; CDR2 reads SMNVEV (reference sequence). The CDR3: CASSSPGQGHYGYTF. The CDR3 coding sequence is TGTGCCAGCAGTTCACCGGGACAGGGACACTATGGCTACACCTTC.

This clone was seen a single time. This sequence joins TRBV7-3 and TRBJ2-3; 9 positions agree with TRBD2. The CDR3 has 16 amino acids. V dropped 3 bases and J dropped 4; count of bases not matched to a gene: 8. Germline CDR1 is SGHTA and CDR2 is FQGTGA. CDR3 loop: CASSLGVAGVADTQYF. CDR3 nucleotide sequence: TGTGCCAGCAGCTTGGGGGTAGCGGGGGTGGCAGATACGCAGTATTTT. The full variable domain, in which reference TRBV7-3 and TRBJ2-3 provide the parts outside the CDR3, is GAGVSQTPSNKVTEKGKYVELRCDPISGHTALYWYRQSLGQGPEFLIYFQGTGAADDSGLPNDRFFAVRPEGSVSTLKIQRTERGDSAVYLCASSLGVAGVADTQYFGPGTRLTVL.

The J gene is TRBJ2-5, the V gene TRBV28; D is unresolved. V lost 6 bases and J 0 bases, leaving 5 bases between the germline ends. The germline CDR1 and CDR2 sequences are MDHEN and SYDVKM. The CDR3 sequence is 12 residues long. CDR3 DNA sequence: TGTGCCAGCAGGGCAAACCAAGAGACCCAGTACTTC. It is translated as CASRANQETQYF.

This rearrangement joins TRBV7-2 to TRBJ1-2, with no clear D. Trimming left V 7 bases short and J 4 bases short, with 19 bases between. The CDR3 totals 15 residues. Germline V gene sequence: CDR1 SGHTA, CDR2 FQGNSA. Written as DNA, the CDR3 is TGTGCCAGCACCCCAGACCTCCGAGCGGGCTATGGCTACACCTTC. Encoded protein: CASTPDLRAGYGYTF. The full variable domain, in which reference TRBV7-2 and TRBJ1-2 provide the parts outside the CDR3, is GAGVSQSPSNKVTEKGKDVELRCDPISGHTALYWYRQSLGQGLEFLIYFQGNSAPDKSGLPSDRFSAERTGGSVSTLTIQRTQQEDSAVYLCASTPDLRAGYGYTFGSGTRLTVV.

This clone was detected a few times. V gene TRBV11-2 combines with J gene TRBJ2-7; D might be TRBD1 (6 bases). Germline V gene data show CDR1 as SGHAT and CDR2 as FQNNGV. Trimming stripped 1 base from V and 0 bases from J, with 19 bases between. The CDR3 has 18 amino acids. The CDR3 bases are TGTGCCAGCAGCTTAGTATACTTGACAGGACGAAACTCCTACGAGCAGTACTTC. Its protein is CASSLVYLTGRNSYEQYF.

This chain uses TRBV30 with TRBJ2-2; 7 bases agree with TRBD1. The germline V gene has CDR1 GTSNPN and CDR2 SVGIG (reference sequence). With 6 bases clipped from V and 0 bases from J, the junction kept 7 bases outside the gene matches. The CDR3 contains 15 residues. CDR3 amino acids: CACQQGSPNTGELFF. For the CDR3, the DNA is TGTGCCTGCCAACAGGGGTCCCCGAACACCGGGGAGCTGTTTTTT.

V and J are TRBV7-9 and TRBJ2-7; D is ambiguous. V was clipped by 4 bases and J by 2 bases, with 3 bases between them. In germline, CDR1 is SEHNR, CDR2 FQNEAQ (reference sequence). The CDR3 is 11 residues long. The CDR3 DNA follows: TGTGCCAGCAGCTCGGCCTACGAGCAGTACTTC. It specifies CASSSAYEQYF.

This clone was detected ten times or more. This chain uses TRBV7-2 with TRBJ2-7; possible D gene TRBD2, 6 bases. The CDR3 totals 14 residues. Germline V lookup: CDR1 SGHTA, CDR2 FQGNSA. Between the trimmed V and J ends, which lost 5 bases and 2 bases, there was a span of 13 bases. The CDR3 loop reads CASSNSWGAYEQYF. CDR3 coding DNA: TGTGCCAGCAGCAATAGTTGGGGGGCCTACGAGCAGTACTTC. The whole variable domain, filled in from reference TRBV7-2 and TRBJ2-7, reads GAGVSQSPSNKVTEKGKDVELRCDPISGHTALYWYRQSLGQGLEFLIYFQGNSAPDKSGLPSDRFSAERTGGSVSTLTIQRTQQEDSAVYLCASSNSWGAYEQYFGPGTRLTVT.

The genes are TRBV2 and TRBJ1-2; 7 nucleotides match TRBD1. The V segment lost 4 bases and the J segment 4 bases; nucleotides outside the gene matches: 3. This CDR3 contains 13 residues. The germline CDR1 and CDR2 sequences are SNHLY and FYNNEI. CDR3 nucleotide sequence: TGTGCCAGCAGTGGCAGGGGGATCTATGGCTACACCTTC. Translating it yields CASSGRGIYGYTF.

The CDR3 here is CASSSGPSGSRAGSYNEQFF. Written as DNA, the CDR3 is TGCGCCAGCAGCTCTGGGCCTAGCGGGAGTAGGGCGGGGTCCTACAATGAGCAGTTCTTC. The chain employs TRBV5-1 and TRBJ2-1; 10 nucleotides align to TRBD2. CDR1 is SGHRS and CDR2 is YFSETQ in the germline V gene. CDR3 size: 20 residues. The ends lost 3 bases at V and 1 base at J; junction bases unmatched: 16.

The rearrangement joins TRBV29-1 to TRBJ2-5; 8 bases agree with TRBD2. The germline V gene encodes CDR1 SQVTM and CDR2 ANQGSEA. Germline trimming cut 2 bases from V and 2 bases from J; bases unmatched to any gene: 4. There are 14 residues in the CDR3. CDR3 bases: TGCAGCGTTGAATTAGCGGGAAGGCAAGAGACCCAGTACTTC. This gives the protein CSVELAGRQETQYF.

The chain's CDR3 is CASTPDRVGQPQHF. The CDR3 bases are TGTGCCAGTACCCCCGACAGGGTCGGTCAGCCCCAGCATTTT. This sequence joins TRBV19 and TRBJ1-5; 7 bases fit TRBD1. Per germline, CDR1 LNHDA and CDR2 SQIVND (reference sequence). CDR3 size: 14 residues. J was trimmed by 6 bases and V by 7 bases; bases with no gene match: 9.

The chain links TRBV6-5 to TRBJ1-2, with D perhaps matching TRBD1 (5 bases). CDR1 MNHEY and CDR2 SVGAGI come from the germline V gene. V was clipped by 2 bases and J by 3 bases, with 7 bases between them. This CDR3 is built from 13 residues. CDR3 residues: CASSYRGYYGYTF. The CDR3 bases are TGTGCCAGCAGTTACCGGGGGTACTATGGCTACACCTTC.

J is TRBJ1-5 and V is TRBV4-1; D remains unclear. This CDR3 has 12 amino acids. Per the germline V gene, CDR1 is MGHRA and CDR2 is YSYEKL. Deletions cut 3 bases from V and 6 bases from J, with 6 bases between. The CDR3 DNA sequence: TGCGCCAGCAGCCAGGGGAGTCAGCCCCAGCATTTT. Translated: CASSQGSQPQHF.

The chain carries TRBV7-9 and TRBJ2-7; TRBD2 is a possible D gene (6 bases). The germline gives CDR1 SEHNR, CDR2 FQNEAQ (reference sequence). V lost 5 bases to trimming and J lost 2 bases, with 19 bases between them. This CDR3 region has 16 residues. The CDR3 protein is CASSPGRGIGTYEQYF. DNA of the CDR3: TGTGCCAGCAGCCCAGGGCGGGGTATAGGAACCTACGAGCAGTACTTC.

The gene calls are TRBV5-4 and TRBJ2-7; D is ambiguous. Germline CDR1 is SGHNT and CDR2 is YYREEE (reference sequence). This CDR3 spans 12 amino acids. V lost 0 bases and J 6 bases, leaving 7 bases between the germline ends. This CDR3 reads CASSLGSFEQYF. The DNA for the CDR3 is TGTGCCAGCAGCTTGGGTTCTTTCGAGCAGTACTTC.

This clone appeared a few times. The rearrangement joins TRBV13 to TRBJ1-2, with unresolved D. The CDR3 is 14 residues long. CDR1 and CDR2 from the germline V gene are PRHDT and FYEKMQ (reference sequence). Trimming removed 6 bases from V and 7 bases from J, with 18 bases in between. In DNA form, the CDR3 reads TGTGCCAGCAGGCAATCTGAGGGCGCGACTGGCTACACCTTC. Amino acid sequence: CASRQSEGATGYTF.

This clone was picked up one time. The rearrangement uses TRBV5-1 and TRBJ1-1, with D unclear. The CDR3 length is 11 residues. CDR1 and CDR2 from the germline V gene are SGHRS and YFSETQ. Trimming cost V 7 bases and J 0 bases, with 4 bases left between them. This CDR3 is CASSVNTEAFF. The CDR3 region has the DNA TGCGCCAGCTCTGTGAACACTGAAGCTTTCTTT.

The chain carries TRBV7-2 and TRBJ2-3, with TRBD1 matching 12 bases. The ends lost 5 bases at V and 6 bases at J; junction bases unmatched: 6. The V gene's germline CDR1 is SGHTA and CDR2 FQGNSA. The CDR3 length is 15 residues. This chain's CDR3 is CASSDRDRGLDTQYF. DNA of the CDR3: TGTGCCAGCAGCGACCGGGACAGGGGGCTGGATACGCAGTATTTT.

The chain joins TRBV27 to TRBJ1-3; D not resolved. Trimming removed 9 bases at V and 3 bases at J, with 12 bases between. The CDR3 length is 13 residues. Germline values: CDR1 MNHEY, CDR2 SMNVEV (reference sequence). The CDR3: CASRTEGGNTIYF. The CDR3 DNA follows: TGTGCCAGTCGGACCGAGGGTGGAAACACCATATATTTT.

The chain is built from TRBV5-1 and TRBJ2-5, with 8 bases fitting TRBD2. With V trimmed by 0 bases and J by 6 bases, 7 bases remained unmatched. The CDR3 loop spans 15 amino acids. Germline V CDR1 and CDR2: SGHRS, YFSETQ. The CDR3 reads CASSLVLAGGKTQYF. In DNA form, the CDR3 reads TGCGCCAGCAGCTTGGTGCTAGCGGGCGGGAAGACCCAGTACTTC.